The 23 T cell receptor beta chains reported below all come from one sample, sequenced in a study of Ad26.COV2.S vaccination and SARS-CoV-2 variants. Libraries were prepared by immunoSEQ multiplex PCR; TCRdb keeps only in-frame clonotypes and omits some of them. This repertoire shows about 390,000 clones, 88% found once; its top ten account for under 4%. Specified treatment: roughly 18 received Ad26.COV2.S at low or high dose, single or two shots; several received placebo; per-sample allocation not given. Samples analyzed were those drawn on day 63 after the first vaccine or placebo injection. This specimen consisted of peripheral blood, obtained in a trial of Ad26.COV2.S vaccine versus placebo. The receptors were gathered from a person aged 18-65 years who received the Ad26.COV2.S COVID-19 vaccine or a placebo.

The rearrangement uses TRBV11-2 and TRBJ1-2; D is undetermined. There are 11 residues in the CDR3. V shed 0 bases and J shed 8 bases, with 4 bases lying between them. The germline V gene encodes CDR1 SGHAT and CDR2 FQNNGV. In DNA form, the CDR3 reads TGTGCCAGCAGCTTAGACGAAGGCTACACCTTC. It specifies CASSLDEGYTF.

The chain has TRBV3-1 (or the pseudogene TRBV3-2) and TRBJ1-1; D may be TRBD1 (5 bases). The CDR3 has 14 amino acids. The germline CDR1 and CDR2 sequences are LGHDT and YNNKEL (reference sequence). Deletions cut 4 bases from V and 7 bases from J, with 16 bases between. The CDR3 region is CASSPGWAIGEAFF. CDR3 nucleotides: TGTGCCAGCAGCCCAGGGTGGGCAATCGGTGAAGCTTTCTTT.

J is TRBJ2-4 and V is TRBV28, with 12 bases fitting TRBD1. V gave up 3 bases and J gave up 7 bases; unmatched junction bases: 4. In germline, CDR1 is MDHEN, CDR2 SYDVKM. This CDR3 comprises 15 residues. The CDR3 protein is CASSFGGQGANIQYF. CDR3 DNA: TGTGCCAGCAGTTTTGGGGGACAGGGGGCTAACATTCAGTACTTC.

CDR3 loop: CAWSVQGQEAFF. CDR3 nucleotides: TGTGCCTGGAGTGTACAGGGACAGGAAGCTTTCTTT. The chain links TRBV30 to TRBJ1-1; 7 bases align to TRBD1. Losses at the gene ends were 0 bases for V and 8 bases for J; bases not matched to a gene: 3. Per germline, CDR1 GTSNPN and CDR2 SVGIG (reference sequence). The CDR3 loop spans 12 amino acids.

The rearrangement links TRBV20-1 to TRBJ1-1; D is unresolved. In germline, CDR1 is DFQATT, CDR2 SNEGSKA (reference sequence). The CDR3 extends over 11 amino acids. Trimming cost V 0 bases and J 7 bases, with 6 bases left between them. The CDR3 spells CSAREGGEAFF. The CDR3 DNA reads as TGCAGTGCTAGAGAAGGCGGTGAAGCTTTCTTT.

The gene calls are TRBV7-8 and TRBJ2-1; TRBD1 agrees at 9 bases. The CDR3 runs 17 residues. Per the germline V gene, CDR1 is SGHVS and CDR2 is FQNEAQ. Trimming at V came to 5 bases and at J to 5 bases, leaving 13 bases not matched to a gene. The CDR3 DNA reads as TGTGCCAGCAGCACCCGGACAGGGGTTGAGTGGGACAATGAGCAGTTCTTC. Its translation: CASSTRTGVEWDNEQFF.

This chain connects TRBV3-1 (or the pseudogene TRBV3-2) to TRBJ1-2; D unresolved. V shed 1 base and J shed 5 bases, with 8 bases lying between them. Germline V gene data show CDR1 as LGHDT and CDR2 as YNNKEL (reference sequence). The CDR3 length is 13 residues. This chain's CDR3 is CASSQATAYGYTF. The CDR3 nucleotides are TGTGCCAGCAGCCAAGCCACAGCGTATGGCTACACCTTC.

To note about this clone: The junction differs from germline at one of its ends, possibly a read error. The J gene is TRBJ1-1, the V gene TRBV19, with D maybe TRBD1 (5 bases). Germline assignment: CDR1 LNHDA and CDR2 SQIVND (reference sequence). The CDR3 runs to 18 residues. The CDR3 region has the DNA TGTGCCAGTAGCCCCCAAAGCTTCGTATCCTCACAGGCGCTTGCGAGGCTCTTT. Its translation is CASSPQSFVSSQALARLF.

This chain joins TRBV7-9 and TRBJ2-7; 9 nucleotides agree with TRBD2. V lost 1 base to trimming and J lost 5 bases; unmatched junction nucleotides: 9. The CDR3 has 16 amino acids. Germline loops: CDR1 SEHNR, CDR2 FQNEAQ (reference sequence). The chain's CDR3 is CASSLEVPSGVNEQYF. The CDR3 nucleotides are TGTGCCAGCAGCTTAGAGGTGCCTAGCGGGGTGAACGAGCAGTACTTC.

The chain uses TRBV6-2 or TRBV6-3 and TRBJ1-5; 12 positions agree with TRBD1. Germline loops: CDR1 MNHEY, CDR2 SVGEGT. With V trimmed by 2 bases and J by 4 bases, 9 bases remained unmatched. This CDR3 is 18 amino acids long. The CDR3 nucleotides are TGTGCCAGCAGTTACCGGGACAGGGGGCGATTAATAAATCAGCCCCAGCATTTT. It translates to CASSYRDRGRLINQPQHF.

The CDR3 sequence is CASSRIPRDSERWNGYTF. As DNA, the CDR3 is TGTGCCAGCAGCAGAATACCCCGGGACAGCGAACGGTGGAATGGCTACACCTTC. This chain joins TRBV5-4 and TRBJ1-2; 7 nucleotides agree with TRBD1. The CDR3 has 18 amino acids. J lost 6 bases, V lost 4 bases, and 21 bases had no gene match. In germline, CDR1 is SGHNT, CDR2 YYREEE (reference sequence).

The chain recombines TRBV3-1 (or the pseudogene TRBV3-2) with TRBJ2-7; TRBD2 aligns across 8 bases. Germline V gives CDR1 LGHDT, CDR2 YNNKEL (reference sequence). Trimming took 1 base from V and 6 from J; bases not matched to a gene: 11. The CDR3 extends over 16 amino acids. The CDR3 spells CASSQVTLAGSGEQYF. The CDR3 DNA is TGTGCCAGCAGCCAAGTTACTCTAGCGGGTTCCGGCGAGCAGTACTTC.

The genes are TRBV18 and TRBJ1-2; TRBD1 aligns across 11 bases. V lost 3 bases, J lost 8 bases, and 5 bases stayed unmatched. Germline CDR1 and CDR2: KGHSH and LQKENI. The CDR3 is made up of 14 amino acids. The CDR3 reads CASSPDRGLGGYTF. The CDR3 DNA reads TGTGCCAGCTCACCGGACAGGGGGCTTGGAGGCTACACCTTC.

This chain links TRBV5-6 with TRBJ1-1; D not certain. The V gene lost 0 bases and the J gene lost 5 bases, with 8 bases spanning the gap. Germline-derived CDR1 and CDR2 are SGHDT and YYEEEE. This CDR3 is built from 13 residues. The CDR3 DNA reads TGTGCCAGCAGCTTGGAGGGTCGGACTGAAGCTTTCTTT. This translates into CASSLEGRTEAFF.

The genes are TRBV7-8 and TRBJ2-7; 7 bases fit TRBD1. J gave up 0 bases and V 5 bases, and 10 bases lay outside the gene matches. This CDR3 has 16 amino acids. CDR1 SGHVS and CDR2 FQNEAQ come from the germline V gene. The CDR3 nucleotides read TGTGCCAGCAGCCAACGTTCACAGGGGAGCTCCTACGAGCAGTACTTC. Its protein is CASSQRSQGSSYEQYF.

J is TRBJ2-7 and V is TRBV25-1, with TRBD2 matching over 9 bases. With 2 bases clipped from V and 6 bases from J, the junction kept 17 bases outside the gene matches. Germline V gene data show CDR1 as MGHDK and CDR2 as SYGVNS. The CDR3 has 18 residues. The CDR3 region has the DNA TGTGCCAGCAGTGAAAGTGCGGGGGGGCTGACCCTAGTTGGCGAGCAGTACTTC. Protein sequence: CASSESAGGLTLVGEQYF.

The V call is TRBV7-9, the J call TRBJ1-1, with D perhaps TRBD1 (6 bases). CDR1 is SEHNR, CDR2 FQNEAQ, per germline (reference sequence). The V end was cut by 6 bases, the J end by 1 base, with 18 bases between. This CDR3 has 16 amino acids. CDR3 loop: CASSFRTGSGNTEAFF. DNA of the CDR3: TGTGCCAGCAGTTTTCGTACAGGGAGCGGGAACACTGAAGCTTTCTTT.

V gene TRBV5-1 combines with J gene TRBJ1-2, with D possibly TRBD1 on 6 matching bases. V was clipped by 4 bases and J by 3 bases, with 10 bases between them. The CDR3 covers 13 residues. Germline CDR1 SGHRS, CDR2 YFSETQ. CDR3 nucleotides: TGCGCCAGCAGCCAGGGGTCCTACTATGGCTACACCTTC. Translating gives CASSQGSYYGYTF.

The chain employs TRBV5-1 and TRBJ2-3; 10 bases are shared with TRBD2. V was pared by 2 bases and J by 6 bases, with 6 bases of the junction left unmatched. Germline loops: CDR1 SGHRS, CDR2 YFSETQ. The CDR3 extends over 15 amino acids. In DNA, the CDR3 is TGCGCCAGCAGCTTTATTAGCGGGGGGTGGGATACGCAGTATTTT. This sequence encodes CASSFISGGWDTQYF.

The genes are TRBV7-9 and TRBJ1-4; 7 bases align to TRBD1. The CDR3 runs 18 residues. Germline assignment: CDR1 SEHNR and CDR2 FQNEAQ (reference sequence). Losses at the gene ends were 4 bases for V and 6 bases for J; bases not matched to a gene: 17. The CDR3 DNA is TGTGCCAGCAGCTCCCGCTCCTGGGCGTCTGGACAGGATGAAAAACTGTTTTTT. Its translation is CASSSRSWASGQDEKLFF.

The chain links TRBV5-8 to TRBJ1-5; 8 bases are shared with TRBD1. This CDR3 has 17 amino acids. The germline V gene has CDR1 SGHTS and CDR2 YDEGEE. V lost 2 bases to trimming and J lost 2 bases; unmatched junction nucleotides: 9. Here the CDR3 DNA reads TGTGCCAGCAGCTTAGACAGGGGAGGAGATGGCAATCAGCCCCAGCATTTT. Translated, it gives CASSLDRGGDGNQPQHF.

This chain's CDR3 is CASSPNGGGENYGYTF. DNA of the CDR3: TGTGCCAGCTCCCCGAACGGTGGGGGCGAAAACTATGGCTACACCTTC. This rearrangement joins TRBV18 to TRBJ1-2; a weak D match, TRBD1 (6 bases). The CDR3 totals 16 residues. Germline assignment: CDR1 KGHSH and CDR2 LQKENI. The V end lost 6 bases, the J end lost 2 bases, and 19 bases lay between the germline ends.

The chain couples TRBV5-4 to TRBJ2-3, with a possible D match to TRBD2 (5 bases). This CDR3 contains 17 residues. V shed 0 bases and J shed 1 base, with 15 bases lying between them. Germline V gives CDR1 SGHNT, CDR2 YYREEE (reference sequence). This CDR3 is CASSLARDSSGTDTQYF. DNA for the CDR3: TGTGCCAGCAGCTTGGCGAGGGATAGCTCTGGCACAGATACGCAGTATTTT. The full variable domain, with the rest looked up from reference TRBV5-4 and TRBJ2-3, is ETGVTQSPTHLIKTRGQQVTLRCSSQSGHNTVSWYQQALGQGPQFIFQYYREEENGRGNFPPRFSGLQFPNYSSELNVNALELDDSALYLCASSLARDSSGTDTQYFGPGTRLTVL.